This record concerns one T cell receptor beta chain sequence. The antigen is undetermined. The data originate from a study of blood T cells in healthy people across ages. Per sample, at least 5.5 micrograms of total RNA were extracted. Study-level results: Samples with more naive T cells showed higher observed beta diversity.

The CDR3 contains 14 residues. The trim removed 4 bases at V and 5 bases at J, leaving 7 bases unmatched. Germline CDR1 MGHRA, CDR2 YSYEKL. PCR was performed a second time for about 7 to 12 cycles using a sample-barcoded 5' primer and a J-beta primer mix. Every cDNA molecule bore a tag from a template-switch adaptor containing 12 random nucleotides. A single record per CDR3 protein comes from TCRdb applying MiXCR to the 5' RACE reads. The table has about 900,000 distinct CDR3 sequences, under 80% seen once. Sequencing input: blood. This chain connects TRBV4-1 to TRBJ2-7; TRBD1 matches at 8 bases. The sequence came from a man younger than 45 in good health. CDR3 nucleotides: TGCGCCAGCAGCCTCGGGACAGGCGACGACGAGCAGTACTTC. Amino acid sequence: CASSLGTGDDEQYF.